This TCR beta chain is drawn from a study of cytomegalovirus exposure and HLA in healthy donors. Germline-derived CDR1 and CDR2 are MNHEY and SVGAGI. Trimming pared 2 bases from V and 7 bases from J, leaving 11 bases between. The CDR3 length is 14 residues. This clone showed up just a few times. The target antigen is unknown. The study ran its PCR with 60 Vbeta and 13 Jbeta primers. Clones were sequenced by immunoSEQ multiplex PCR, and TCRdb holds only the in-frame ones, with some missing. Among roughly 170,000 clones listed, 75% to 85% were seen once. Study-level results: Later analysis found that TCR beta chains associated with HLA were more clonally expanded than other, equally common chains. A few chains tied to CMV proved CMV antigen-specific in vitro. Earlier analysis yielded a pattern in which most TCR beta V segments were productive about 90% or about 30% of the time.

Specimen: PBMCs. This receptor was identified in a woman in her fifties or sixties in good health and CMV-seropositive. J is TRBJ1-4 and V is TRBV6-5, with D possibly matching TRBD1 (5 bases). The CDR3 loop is CASSYSSGGEKLFF. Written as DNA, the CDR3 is TGTGCCAGCAGTTACAGCAGCGGGGGTGAAAAACTGTTTTTT.